These 13 T cell receptor beta chains share one sample of origin, sequenced in a study of T cell responses to AZD1222 COVID-19 vaccine. The assay was immunoSEQ multiplex PCR, and TCRdb's table has in-frame clones only and misses some. The sample consists of 95,000 to 150,000 clones, roughly nine tenths of them appearing once. The specimen was peripheral blood, collected on day 0 of AZD1222 vaccination. These receptors were collected from an adult in good health.

The chain has TRBV6-1 and TRBJ2-7, with TRBD1 identical over 9 bases. With 3 bases clipped from V and 3 bases from J, the junction kept 6 bases outside the gene matches. This CDR3 contains 15 residues. Germline V gives CDR1 MNHNS, CDR2 SASEGT. The CDR3 nucleotides read TGTGCCAGCAGTGATCGGTTGGGACAGGGCTACGAGCAGTACTTC. Translation gives CASSDRLGQGYEQYF.

The CDR3 loop reads CASSLARDNSPLHF. The CDR3 coding sequence is TGTGCCAGCAGTTTAGCACGAGATAATTCACCCCTCCACTTT. This sequence joins TRBV6-5 and TRBJ1-6; D not certain. V dropped 4 bases and J dropped 5 bases, with 9 bases sitting between them. The CDR3 contains 14 residues. In germline, CDR1 is MNHEY, CDR2 SVGAGI.

The chain joins TRBV9 to TRBJ2-5; the D is unclear. Per the germline V gene, CDR1 is SGDLS and CDR2 is YYNGEE. The CDR3 is 14 residues long. Trimming stripped 4 bases from V and 1 base from J, with 11 bases between. This CDR3 is CASSPQVAQETQYF. CDR3 DNA: TGTGCCAGCAGCCCCCAGGTGGCCCAAGAGACCCAGTACTTC.

This clone occurred a few times. The CDR3 reads CASSLSYESEQYF. CDR3 DNA: TGTGCCAGCAGTCTGAGTTATGAGAGCGAGCAGTACTTC. The chain is built from TRBV6-5 and TRBJ2-7; D gene unclear. Germline V CDR1 and CDR2: MNHEY, SVGAGI. The CDR3 extends over 13 amino acids. V gave up 5 bases and J gave up 6 bases, with 14 bases separating them.

The CDR3, as DNA: TGTGCCAGCAGTATCACAGGGGGCAATTCACCCCTCCACTTT. This gives the protein CASSITGGNSPLHF. V and J are TRBV27 and TRBJ1-6, with TRBD1 identical over 9 bases. The length of the CDR3 is 14 residues. J was trimmed by 7 bases and V by 5 bases; bases with no gene match: 3. CDR1 and CDR2 from the germline V gene are MNHEY and SMNVEV (reference sequence).

This chain uses TRBV6-6 with TRBJ1-1, with D tentatively TRBD1 (5 bases). CDR1 is MNHNY and CDR2 is SVGAGI in the germline V gene (reference sequence). The CDR3 consists of 13 residues. Trimming left V 7 bases short and J 4 bases short, with 13 bases between. Here the CDR3 DNA reads TGTGCCAGCACAGCTCCGGGGGGCACTGAAGCTTTCTTT. This sequence encodes CASTAPGGTEAFF.

This chain uses TRBV2 with TRBJ1-6, with 7 bases identical to TRBD1. The V and J ends lost 2 bases and 10 bases, in that order; junction bases with no gene match: 5. The CDR3 has 14 residues. In germline, CDR1 is SNHLY, CDR2 FYNNEI. The DNA of the CDR3 is TGTGCCAGCAGTGAACGACAGGGCGGCTCACCCCTCCACTTT. Protein sequence: CASSERQGGSPLHF.

The chain links TRBV11-3 to TRBJ2-3; TRBD1 matches at 12 bases. Trimming took 6 bases from V and 6 from J; bases not matched to a gene: 4. The CDR3 consists of 14 residues. From germline, CDR1 is SGHNT and CDR2 YENEEA. As DNA, the CDR3 is TGTGCCAGCAGGGGACAGGGGGCGCCGGATACGCAGTATTTT. Its translation: CASRGQGAPDTQYF.

V and J are TRBV30 and TRBJ2-1; 9 bases are shared with TRBD2. Losses at the gene ends were 4 bases for V and 4 bases for J; bases not matched to a gene: 11. The CDR3 is made up of 16 amino acids. Germline lookup yields CDR1 GTSNPN and CDR2 SVGIG (reference sequence). The CDR3 DNA sequence: TGTGCCTGGAATCCGGAGACTAGCGGATATTACAATGAGCAGTTCTTC. Its translation is CAWNPETSGYYNEQFF.

The chain employs TRBV5-5 and TRBJ1-1, with a possible D match to TRBD1 (6 bases). Germline values: CDR1 SGHKS, CDR2 YYEKEE (reference sequence). Trimming removed 1 base at V and 1 base at J, with 8 bases between. CDR3 length: 14 residues. DNA for the CDR3: TGTGCCAGCAGCTTGAAGGGACAGAACACTGAAGCTTTCTTT. Its protein product is CASSLKGQNTEAFF.

This chain connects TRBV27 to TRBJ2-5; 12 bases match TRBD2. Germline CDR1 is MNHEY and CDR2 is SMNVEV (reference sequence). This CDR3 contains 16 residues. The junction had 8 bases not matched to a gene; V was cut back by 5 bases and J by 4 bases. For the CDR3, the DNA is TGTGCCAGCAGTATCCGACTAGCGGGAGCGGGAGAGACCCAGTACTTC. It yields the protein CASSIRLAGAGETQYF.

The chain links TRBV27 to TRBJ1-1; a weak D match, TRBD1 (6 bases). From germline, CDR1 is MNHEY and CDR2 SMNVEV (reference sequence). The CDR3 totals 15 residues. Trimming took 3 bases from V and 11 from J, leaving 22 bases between them. The CDR3, as DNA: TGTGCCAGCAGTTTGAATTGGGGGGGCGCAGAGGACGCTTTCTTT. The encoded protein is CASSLNWGGAEDAFF.

Here the CDR3 reads CASSLRGDFEQYF. For the CDR3, the DNA is TGCGCCAGCAGCTTGAGGGGGGATTTCGAGCAGTACTTC. The chain has TRBV5-1 and TRBJ2-7; tentatively, D is TRBD1 or TRBD2 (6 bases each). The CDR3 runs 13 residues. CDR1 SGHRS and CDR2 YFSETQ come from the germline V gene. Trimming removed 1 base at V and 6 bases at J, with 11 bases between. The full variable domain, its missing parts supplied by reference TRBV5-1 and TRBJ2-7, is KAGVTQTPRYLIKTRGQQVTLSCSPISGHRSVSWYQQTPGQGLQFLFEYFSETQRNKGNFPGRFSGRQFSNSRSEMNVSTLELGDSALYLCASSLRGDFEQYFGPGTRLTVT.